This entry features one T cell receptor beta chain sequence. The data belong to a study of T cell responses to AZD1222 COVID-19 vaccine. Germline CDR1 is LGHDT and CDR2 is YNNKEL (reference sequence). This CDR3 spans 13 amino acids. Trimming pared 5 bases from V and 7 bases from J, leaving 12 bases between. TCRdb keeps only in-frame clones here, not all; method: immunoSEQ multiplex PCR. The sample records about 180,000 clones, less than 90% being singletons. The sample consisted of peripheral blood, taken on day 0 of AZD1222 vaccination. This chain joins TRBV3-1 (or the pseudogene TRBV3-2) and TRBJ1-3; no firm D call. This TCR came from an adult in good health. Here the CDR3 reads CASSTVVGNTIYF. In DNA form, the CDR3 reads TGTGCCAGCAGCACAGTAGTTGGGAACACCATATATTTT.